This TCR beta chain appears in the sequencing data of a study of CD8+ T cells in alopecia areata. V lost 0 bases and J 5 bases, leaving 10 bases between the germline ends. CDR3 length: 14 residues. The V gene's germline CDR1 is MGHRA and CDR2 YSYEKL. About this clone itself: Its specificity is not known.

Treatment indicated: oral pan-JAK inhibitor, 5-10 mg twice daily. Investigators isolated RNA and reverse transcribed it into cDNA to act as the sequencing template. Using immunoSEQ multiplex PCR, the repertoire was profiled, and TCRdb retains in-frame clones only, with some absent. In the table there are around 300,000 clones, 60% of which are singletons. The study, taken as a whole, reports: There was only one nonresponder, so it was unclear how baseline CD8+ expansion relates to response. An increase in clonality over normal scalp was evident in lesional scalp, especially alopecia totalis/universalis.

J is TRBJ2-5 and V is TRBV4-1; the D gene is possibly TRBD2 (6 bases). This specimen consisted of CD4+ T cells sorted from blood, obtained around week 52, from a patient treated with tofacitinib. The clonotype originates from a human donor with alopecia areata. This CDR3 is CASSQDGGKETQYF. The CDR3 region has the DNA TGCGCCAGCAGCCAAGATGGGGGGAAGGAGACCCAGTACTTC.